This TCR beta chain comes out of a study of cytomegalovirus exposure and HLA in healthy donors. Study-wide findings and caveats: Analysis was carried out at a later point, and it linked a missense DCLRE1C variant to TCR beta V- and J-gene trimming. DRB1 had the most TCR associations and HLA-C the fewest, a later analysis found, with rates varying by HLA locus.

This PCR relied on a set of 60 Vbeta primers and 13 Jbeta primers. Clones were read by immunoSEQ multiplex PCR, and TCRdb kept only the in-frame ones, dropping some. Of around 140,000 clones in the sample, approximately 60% are singletons; the top ten hold roughly 2.5%. As to this clone: Its cognate antigen is unknown.

Healthy bone marrow donors supplied every sample. Germline V gene sequence: CDR1 SQVTM, CDR2 ANQGSEA. The CDR3 is 14 amino acids. J gave up 5 bases and V 5 bases, and 9 bases lay outside the gene matches. The TCR was taken from a middle-aged woman in good health and CMV-seronegative. This chain links TRBV29-1 with TRBJ1-1; 9 nucleotides agree with TRBD1. Material for sequencing was PBMCs. The CDR3 protein is CSVRKGTGSTEAFF. In DNA form, the CDR3 reads TGCAGCGTTCGAAAGGGGACAGGGTCGACTGAAGCTTTCTTT.